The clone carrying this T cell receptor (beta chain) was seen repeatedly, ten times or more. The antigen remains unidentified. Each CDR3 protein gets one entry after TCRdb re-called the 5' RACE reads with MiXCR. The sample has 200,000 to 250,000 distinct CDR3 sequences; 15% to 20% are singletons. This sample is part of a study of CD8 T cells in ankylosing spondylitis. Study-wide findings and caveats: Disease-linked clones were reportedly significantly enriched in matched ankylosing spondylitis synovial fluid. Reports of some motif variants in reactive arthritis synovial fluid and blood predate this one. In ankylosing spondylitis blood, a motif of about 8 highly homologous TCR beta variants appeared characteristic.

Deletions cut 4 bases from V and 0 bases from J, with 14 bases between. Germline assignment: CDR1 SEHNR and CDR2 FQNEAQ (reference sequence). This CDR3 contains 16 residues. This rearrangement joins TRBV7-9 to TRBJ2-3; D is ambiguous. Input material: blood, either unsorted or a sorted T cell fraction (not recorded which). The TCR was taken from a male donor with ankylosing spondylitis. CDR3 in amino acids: CASSSPDPTSTDTQYF. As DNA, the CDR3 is TGTGCCAGCAGCTCCCCGGACCCTACTAGCACAGATACGCAGTATTTT. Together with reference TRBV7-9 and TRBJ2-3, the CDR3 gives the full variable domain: DTGVSQNPRHKITKRGQNVTFRCDPISEHNRLYWYRQTLGQGPEFLTYFQNEAQLEKSRLLSDRFSAERPKGSFSTLEIQRTEQGDSAMYLCASSSPDPTSTDTQYFGPGTRLTVL.